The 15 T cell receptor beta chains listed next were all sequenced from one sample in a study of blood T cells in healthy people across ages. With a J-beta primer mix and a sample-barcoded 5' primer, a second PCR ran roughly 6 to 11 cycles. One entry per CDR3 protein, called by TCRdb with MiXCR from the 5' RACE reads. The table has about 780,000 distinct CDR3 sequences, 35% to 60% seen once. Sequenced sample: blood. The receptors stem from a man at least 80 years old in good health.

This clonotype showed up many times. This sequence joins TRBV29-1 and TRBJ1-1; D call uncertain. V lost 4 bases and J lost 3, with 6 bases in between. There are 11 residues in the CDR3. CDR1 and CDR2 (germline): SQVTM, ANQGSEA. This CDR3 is CSVVRDTEAFF. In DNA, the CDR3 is TGCAGCGTTGTTCGAGACACTGAAGCTTTCTTT.

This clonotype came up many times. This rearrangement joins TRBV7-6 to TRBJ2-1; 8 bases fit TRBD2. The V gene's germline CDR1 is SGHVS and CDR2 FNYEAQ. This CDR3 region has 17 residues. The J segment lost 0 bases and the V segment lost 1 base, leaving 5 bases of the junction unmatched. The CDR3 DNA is TGTGCCAGCAGCTTAGAAACTAGCGGAAGCTCCTACAATGAGCAGTTCTTC. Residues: CASSLETSGSSYNEQFF.

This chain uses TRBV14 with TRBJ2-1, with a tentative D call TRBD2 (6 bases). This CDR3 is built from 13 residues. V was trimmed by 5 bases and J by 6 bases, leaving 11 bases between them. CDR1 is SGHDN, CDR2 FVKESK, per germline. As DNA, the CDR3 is TGTGCCAGCAGCTCGGGACTTATCAATGAGCAGTTCTTC. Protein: CASSSGLINEQFF.

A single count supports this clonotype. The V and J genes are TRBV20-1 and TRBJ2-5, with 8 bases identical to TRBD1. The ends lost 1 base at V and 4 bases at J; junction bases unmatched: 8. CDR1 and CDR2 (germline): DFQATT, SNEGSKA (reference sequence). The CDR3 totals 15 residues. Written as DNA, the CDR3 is TGCAGTGCTAGAGCTTCGACAGGGGTGGGAGAGACCCAGTACTTC. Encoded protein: CSARASTGVGETQYF.

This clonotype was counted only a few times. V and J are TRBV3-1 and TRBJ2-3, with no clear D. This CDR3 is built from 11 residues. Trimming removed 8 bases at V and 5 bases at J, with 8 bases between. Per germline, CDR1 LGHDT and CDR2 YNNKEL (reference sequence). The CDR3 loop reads CASLPGDTQYF. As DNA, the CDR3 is TGTGCCAGCCTTCCTGGAGATACGCAGTATTTT.

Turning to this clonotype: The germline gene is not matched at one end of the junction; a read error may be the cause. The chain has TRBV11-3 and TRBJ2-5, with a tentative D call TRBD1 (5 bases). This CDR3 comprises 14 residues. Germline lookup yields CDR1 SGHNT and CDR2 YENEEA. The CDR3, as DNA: TGTGCCAGCGGCTTAGATGTGGGGCGTAATGAGCAGTACTTC. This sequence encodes CASGLDVGRNEQYF. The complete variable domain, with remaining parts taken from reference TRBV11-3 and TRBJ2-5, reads EAGVVQSPRYKIIEKKQPVAFWCNPISGHNTLYWYLQNLGQGPELLIRYENEEAVDDSQLPKDRFSAERLKGVDSTLKIQPAELGDSAVYLCASGLDVGRNEQYFGPGTRLLVL.

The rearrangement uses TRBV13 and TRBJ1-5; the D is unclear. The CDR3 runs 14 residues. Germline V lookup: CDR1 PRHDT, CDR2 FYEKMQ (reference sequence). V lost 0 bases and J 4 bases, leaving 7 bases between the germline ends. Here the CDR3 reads CASSLGQTNQPQHF. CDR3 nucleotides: TGTGCCAGCAGCTTAGGACAGACTAATCAGCCCCAGCATTTT. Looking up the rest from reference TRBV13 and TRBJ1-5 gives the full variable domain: AAGVIQSPRHLIKEKRETATLKCYPIPRHDTVYWYQQGPGQDPQFLISFYEKMQSDKGSIPDRFSAQQFSDYHSELNMSSLELGDSALYFCASSLGQTNQPQHFGDGTRLSIL.

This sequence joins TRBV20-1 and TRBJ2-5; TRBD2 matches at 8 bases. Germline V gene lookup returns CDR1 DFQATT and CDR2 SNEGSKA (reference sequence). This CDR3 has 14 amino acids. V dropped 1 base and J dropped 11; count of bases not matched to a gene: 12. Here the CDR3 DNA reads TGCAGTGCTAGAGGTCTTAGCGGGACATCTGAGCAGTACTTC. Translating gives CSARGLSGTSEQYF.

The DNA for the CDR3 is TGCGCCAGCAGCCAAGGGACAGGGCAGAATGAAAAACTGTTTTTT. Translating it yields CASSQGTGQNEKLFF. V gene TRBV5-1 combines with J gene TRBJ1-4; 9 bases line up with TRBD1. This CDR3 contains 15 residues. Trimming removed 4 bases from V and 5 bases from J; junction bases left unmatched: 6. The germline gives CDR1 SGHRS, CDR2 YFSETQ.

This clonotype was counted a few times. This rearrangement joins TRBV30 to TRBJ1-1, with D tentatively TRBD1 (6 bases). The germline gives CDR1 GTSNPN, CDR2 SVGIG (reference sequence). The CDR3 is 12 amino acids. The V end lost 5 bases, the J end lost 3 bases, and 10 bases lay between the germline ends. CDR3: CAWRPGDTEAFF. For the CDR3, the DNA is TGTGCCTGGCGACCAGGGGACACTGAAGCTTTCTTT.

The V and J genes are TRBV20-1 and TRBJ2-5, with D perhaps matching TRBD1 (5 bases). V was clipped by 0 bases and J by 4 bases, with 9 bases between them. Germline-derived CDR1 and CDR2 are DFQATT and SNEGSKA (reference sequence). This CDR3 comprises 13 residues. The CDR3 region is CSARDVRGETQYF. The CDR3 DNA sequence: TGCAGTGCTAGAGACGTAAGGGGAGAGACCCAGTACTTC.

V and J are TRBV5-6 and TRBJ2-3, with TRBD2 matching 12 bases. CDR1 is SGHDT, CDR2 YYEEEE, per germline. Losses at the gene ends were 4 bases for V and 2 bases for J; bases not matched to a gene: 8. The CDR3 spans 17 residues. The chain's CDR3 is CASSPRGLAGLTDTQYF. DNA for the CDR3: TGTGCCAGCAGCCCGCGGGGACTAGCGGGCCTCACAGATACGCAGTATTTT.

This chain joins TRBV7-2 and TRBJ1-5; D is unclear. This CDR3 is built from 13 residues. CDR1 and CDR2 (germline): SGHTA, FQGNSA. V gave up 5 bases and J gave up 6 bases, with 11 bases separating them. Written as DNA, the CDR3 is TGTGCCAGCAGCGTAGGGATGGGTCAGCCCCAGCATTTT. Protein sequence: CASSVGMGQPQHF.

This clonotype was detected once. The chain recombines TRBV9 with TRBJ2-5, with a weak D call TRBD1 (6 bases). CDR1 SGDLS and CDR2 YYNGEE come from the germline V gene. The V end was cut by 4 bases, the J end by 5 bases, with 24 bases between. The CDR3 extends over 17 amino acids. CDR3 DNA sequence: TGTGCCAGCAGCTCTAGTAGGGGTCTGGGGGCTCGGGAGACCCAGTACTTC. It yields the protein CASSSSRGLGARETQYF.

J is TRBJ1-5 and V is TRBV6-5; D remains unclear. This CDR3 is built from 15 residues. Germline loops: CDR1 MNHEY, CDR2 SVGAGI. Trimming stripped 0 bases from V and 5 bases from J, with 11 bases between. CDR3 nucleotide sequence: TGTGCCAGCAGTTACTCGACCGGGATCGATCAGCCCCAGCATTTT. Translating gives CASSYSTGIDQPQHF.